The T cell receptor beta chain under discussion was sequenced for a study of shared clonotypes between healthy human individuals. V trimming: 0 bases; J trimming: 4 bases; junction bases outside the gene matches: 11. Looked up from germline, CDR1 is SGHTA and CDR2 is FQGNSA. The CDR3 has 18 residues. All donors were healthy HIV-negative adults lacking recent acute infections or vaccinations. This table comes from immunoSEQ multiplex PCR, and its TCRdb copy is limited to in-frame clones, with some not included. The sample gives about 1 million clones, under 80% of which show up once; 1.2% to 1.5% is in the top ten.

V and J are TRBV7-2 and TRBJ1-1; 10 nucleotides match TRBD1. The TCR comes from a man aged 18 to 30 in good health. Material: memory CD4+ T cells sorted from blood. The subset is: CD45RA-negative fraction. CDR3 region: CASSLAVWTGGMGTEAFF. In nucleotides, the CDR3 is TGTGCCAGCAGCTTAGCCGTCTGGACAGGGGGAATGGGCACTGAAGCTTTCTTT.